Listed below are T cell receptor beta chains from one sample, sequenced in a study of human T cells and chemical hapten exposure. MiXCR, run by TCRdb on the RACE reads, gives a single entry per CDR3 protein. Of around 99,000 distinct CDR3 sequences listed, 12% are singletons. Sequences were derived from whole blood, sampled in connection with sensitization to the hapten diphenylcyclopropenone (DPC). Receptors were obtained from a middle-aged woman with alopecia areata. Some clones in this sample may be carry-over from other donors' samples. Each CDR3 is given with its conserved first and last residue. D genes are given only for firm matches. Clone size, where shown, is once, few, many, or a class for clones that have expanded.

-	TRBJ2-5	TRBV7-2	few	TGTGCCAGCAGCTTAGATGGGCGGACACATAAAGAGACCCAGTACTTC	CASSLDGRTHKETQYF
-	TRBJ2-7	TRBV5-4	few	TGTGCCAGCAGCTTGGGATACGGGAGCTACGAGCAGTACTTC	CASSLGYGSYEQYF
-	TRBJ2-7	TRBV7-6	many	TGTGCCAGCAGCTTAGACACAGGGCTAAACGAGCAGTACTTC	CASSLDTGLNEQYF
-	TRBJ1-1	TRBV5-6	many	TGTGCCAGCAGCTCGACAGGAATAGGGGAAGCTTTCTTT	CASSSTGIGEAFF
TRBD1	TRBJ2-4	TRBV15	-	TGTGCCACCAGTATACCGGGACAGGACATTCAGTACTTC	CATSIPGQDIQYF
TRBD2	TRBJ2-1	TRBV29-1	many	TGCAGCGTTGAGGTCCGGGAGGGATACGATGAGCAGTTCTTC	CSVEVREGYDEQFF
-	TRBJ1-1	TRBV6-2/TRBV6-3	-	TGTGCCAGCAGGCAACCCCGAGGGACCACTGAAGCTTTCTTT	CASRQPRGTTEAFF
-	TRBJ1-3	TRBV18	-	TGTGCCAGCTCACCACAAAACTCTGGAAACACCATATATTTT	CASSPQNSGNTIYF
-	TRBJ2-3	TRBV7-8	few	TGTGCCAGCAGCATGGGGCCCAAGGATACGCAGTATTTT	CASSMGPKDTQYF
TRBD2	TRBJ2-5	TRBV7-7	-	TGTGCTAGCAGCTGGGCGGGAGATCGGGAGACCCAGTACTTC	CASSWAGDRETQYF
-	TRBJ2-2	TRBV6-2/TRBV6-3	few	TGTGCCAGCAGTTACCCCGGGGAGCTGTTTTTT	CASSYPGELFF
-	TRBJ2-7	TRBV14	many	TGTGCCAGCAGCGCGGGACTCCACAATTACGAGCAGTACTTC	CASSAGLHNYEQYF
-	TRBJ2-1	TRBV11-2	-	TGTGCCAGCAGCTCCGTTAGTTTAGGGCACAATGAGCAGTTCTTC	CASSSVSLGHNEQFF
-	TRBJ2-7	TRBV6-6	-	TGTGCCAGCACTAGGATGGCAGACGAGCAGTACTTC	CASTRMADEQYF
-	TRBJ2-7	TRBV28	many	TGTGCCAGCAGTCCCCTGACAGGACCTCCCGCCGAGCAGTACTTC	CASSPLTGPPAEQYF
-	TRBJ2-7	TRBV28	many	TGTGCCATAGCCCCGCCGGCAGACTTC	CAIAPPADF
-	TRBJ2-2	TRBV7-9	many	TGTGCCAGCAGCTTAGCGGGTTCCGGGGAGCTGTTTTTT	CASSLAGSGELFF
-	TRBJ2-7	TRBV18	few	TGTGCCAGCTCACCCGGGACTTATACCTACGAGCAGTACTTC	CASSPGTYTYEQYF
-	TRBJ2-2	TRBV27	-	TGTGCCAGCAGCCCCACGGGGGGCGGGAACACCGGGGAGCTGTTTTTT	CASSPTGGGNTGELFF
-	TRBJ1-4	TRBV7-9	few	TGTGCCAGCAGCCTCAGCCTGCTGGATGAAAAACTGTTTTTT	CASSLSLLDEKLFF
-	TRBJ2-3	TRBV28	few	TGTGCCAGCAGTTCCCGACAGGGAGGTTCGGATACGCAGTATTTT	CASSSRQGGSDTQYF
-	TRBJ2-7	TRBV6-2/TRBV6-3	many	TGTGCCAGCAGTTACCCAACCTACGAGCAGTACTTC	CASSYPTYEQYF
-	TRBJ1-5	TRBV28	many	TGTGCCAGCGTGAGGGCAGATAGCAATCAGCCCCAGCATTTT	CASVRADSNQPQHF
TRBD2	TRBJ2-5	TRBV7-6	-	TGTGCCAGCAGCTGGGGACTAGCGGGAGCGGAGACCCAGTACTTC	CASSWGLAGAETQYF
-	TRBJ1-6	TRBV29-1	-	TGCAGCGTCGGGGAGAGTTCACCCCTCCACTTT	CSVGESSPLHF
TRBD1	TRBJ1-1	TRBV18	many	TGTGCCAGCTCACGAGACAGGGGGACTGAAGCTTTCTTT	CASSRDRGTEAFF